The 24 T cell receptor beta chains below come from one sample, sequenced in a study of blood T cell repertoires in COVID-19. Some clones are missing from TCRdb's copy, which holds only in-frame ones; the method was immunoSEQ multiplex PCR. The sample contains about 160,000 clones, 65% to 85% of which appear only once. The sample was peripheral blood. These receptors were obtained from a woman aged 80 or older with active or convalescent COVID-19.

V gene TRBV19 combines with J gene TRBJ2-4; D is uncertain. The CDR3 runs to 15 residues. The germline V gene encodes CDR1 LNHDA and CDR2 SQIVND (reference sequence). Trimming took off 7 bases at V and 0 bases at J, with 13 bases between the two ends. The CDR3 DNA is TGTGCCAGTACCCGAGATAACTTAGCCAAAAACATTCAGTACTTC. Its translation is CASTRDNLAKNIQYF.

This clone turned up a few times. The chain combines TRBV27 with TRBJ2-7; TRBD2 might be the D (7 bases). CDR1 is MNHEY, CDR2 SMNVEV, per germline (reference sequence). This CDR3 is built from 14 residues. The V gene lost 2 bases and the J gene lost 3 bases, with 11 bases spanning the gap. The CDR3 DNA is TGTGCCAGCAGTTTAAGGGGGGGGTACTACGAGCAGTACTTC. This codes for CASSLRGGYYEQYF.

The V gene is TRBV6-5, the J gene TRBJ2-3, with 8 positions matching TRBD2. V lost 4 bases, J lost 6 bases, and 6 bases stayed unmatched. CDR1 MNHEY and CDR2 SVGAGI come from the germline V gene. The CDR3 runs to 14 residues. CDR3 region: CASSSGLAWDTQYF. The CDR3 DNA is TGTGCCAGCAGTTCCGGACTAGCTTGGGATACGCAGTATTTT.

Details on this clone: An end of the junction differs from the germline gene, which may be a read error. V and J are TRBV12-3 or TRBV12-4 and TRBJ2-7; D unresolved. The CDR3 sequence is 11 residues long. CDR3 in amino acids: CASSFSHEQYF. The CDR3 DNA is TGTGCCAGCAGTTTCTCCCACGAGCAGTACTTC.

The V call is TRBV19, the J call TRBJ1-2; 8 positions match TRBD1. This CDR3 region has 15 residues. The V and J ends lost 6 bases and 4 bases, in that order; junction bases with no gene match: 10. Per germline, CDR1 LNHDA and CDR2 SQIVND (reference sequence). In DNA form, the CDR3 reads TGTGCCAGTAGAACTAAACAGGGGGTAGGCTATGGCTACACCTTC. Protein: CASRTKQGVGYGYTF. Full variable domain (missing parts from reference TRBV19 and TRBJ1-2): DGGITQSPKYLFRKEGQNVTLSCEQNLNHDAMYWYRQDPGQGLRLIYYSQIVNDFQKGDIAEGYSVSREKKESFPLTVTSAQKNPTAFYLCASRTKQGVGYGYTFGSGTRLTVV.

This sequence joins TRBV3-1 (or the pseudogene TRBV3-2) and TRBJ2-7, with D uncertain. This CDR3 region has 13 residues. V dropped 1 base and J dropped 3 bases, with 7 bases sitting between them. Germline-derived CDR1 and CDR2 are LGHDT and YNNKEL (reference sequence). In DNA form, the CDR3 reads TGTGCCAGCAGCCAAGGACAAGTCTACGAGCAGTACTTC. It yields the protein CASSQGQVYEQYF.

This clone has only one observation. The gene calls are TRBV10-3 and TRBJ1-1; 7 bases are shared with TRBD1. J gave up 9 bases and V 2 bases, and 3 bases lay outside the gene matches. Germline V gives CDR1 ENHRY, CDR2 SYGVKD. The CDR3 length is 12 residues. In DNA form, the CDR3 reads TGTGCCATCAGTGAGGGACAGGTTCAAGCTTTCTTT. Its protein product is CAISEGQVQAFF.

The genes are TRBV4-3 and TRBJ2-3; D ambiguous. V lost 0 bases and J 5 bases, leaving 9 bases between the germline ends. The CDR3 runs 14 residues. Germline CDR1 and CDR2: LGHNA and YSLEER. CDR3 coding DNA: TGCGCCAGCAGCCAAGATAGTCCCCAAGATACGCAGTATTTT. This translates into CASSQDSPQDTQYF.

The rearrangement uses TRBV9 and TRBJ2-6; weak D call: TRBD2 (6 bases). The V gene's germline CDR1 is SGDLS and CDR2 YYNGEE. Deletions cut 4 bases from V and 2 bases from J, with 13 bases between. There are 16 residues in the CDR3. The CDR3 is CASSPGAGTGANVLTF. CDR3 in DNA: TGTGCCAGCAGCCCGGGAGCAGGGACTGGGGCCAACGTCCTGACTTTC.

The chain links TRBV6-5 to TRBJ1-3, with 7 positions matching TRBD1. The ends lost 5 bases at V and 0 bases at J; junction bases unmatched: 4. The V gene's germline CDR1 is MNHEY and CDR2 SVGAGI. The CDR3 loop spans 15 amino acids. Here the CDR3 reads CASSPTGASGNTIYF. The CDR3 coding sequence is TGTGCCAGCAGTCCTACAGGGGCCTCTGGAAACACCATATATTTT.

The chain carries TRBV3-1 (or the pseudogene TRBV3-2) and TRBJ1-1, with 10 bases fitting TRBD1. V trimming: 4 bases; J trimming: 4 bases; junction bases outside the gene matches: 12. Germline loops: CDR1 LGHDT, CDR2 YNNKEL (reference sequence). This CDR3 is 17 amino acids long. The CDR3 loop reads CASSPLTTGQGFTEAFF. CDR3 nucleotides: TGTGCCAGCAGCCCTCTGACAACGGGACAGGGGTTCACTGAAGCTTTCTTT.

The chain employs TRBV4-2 and TRBJ2-5; 10 bases line up with TRBD1. Looked up from germline, CDR1 is LGHNA and CDR2 is YNFKEQ. The CDR3 runs to 15 residues. Trimming at V came to 0 bases and at J to 5 bases, leaving 3 bases not matched to a gene. The CDR3 region has the DNA TGTGCCAGCAGCCAAGATGACAGGGGGCGGGAGACCCAGTACTTC. Translation: CASSQDDRGRETQYF.

The rearrangement uses TRBV6-5 and TRBJ1-6; 7 bases fit TRBD1. Germline CDR1 is MNHEY and CDR2 is SVGAGI. This CDR3 comprises 15 residues. Germline trimming cut 4 bases from V and 7 bases from J; bases unmatched to any gene: 7. The CDR3 nucleotides read TGTGCCAGCAGTTTAGGGACAGTGATAAATTCACCCCTCCACTTT. As protein: CASSLGTVINSPLHF.

The chain has TRBV27 and TRBJ1-2, with 7 bases lining up with TRBD1. The CDR3 sequence is 18 residues long. The junction had 24 bases not matched to a gene; V was cut back by 6 bases and J by 8 bases. Germline V lookup: CDR1 MNHEY, CDR2 SMNVEV (reference sequence). The CDR3 nucleotides read TGTGCCAGCAGACCGCAGGGGGAGAGGTTTTCGTCTCGCGTCGGCTACACCTTC. This encodes CASRPQGERFSSRVGYTF.

This clone was recorded once. V gene TRBV5-1 combines with J gene TRBJ2-7, with D tentatively TRBD1 (6 bases). V lost 4 bases and J lost 3, with 14 bases in between. In germline, CDR1 is SGHRS, CDR2 YFSETQ. The CDR3 is 14 residues long. The CDR3 loop is CASSAEQGFYEQYF. The CDR3 DNA follows: TGCGCCAGCAGCGCGGAACAGGGATTCTACGAGCAGTACTTC.

The chain couples TRBV29-1 to TRBJ1-1, with 10 bases aligning to TRBD1. From germline, CDR1 is SQVTM and CDR2 ANQGSEA. The length of the CDR3 is 14 residues. V lost 3 bases and J lost 6; bases outside the gene matches: 7. The CDR3 sequence is CSVEDRGQGPEAFF. DNA for the CDR3: TGCAGCGTTGAGGATAGGGGACAGGGGCCTGAAGCTTTCTTT.

The chain employs TRBV7-2 and TRBJ2-5; unclear D gene. The CDR3 spans 13 residues. Trimming took 1 base from V and 3 from J, leaving 6 bases between them. Germline CDR1 SGHTA, CDR2 FQGNSA. CDR3 bases: TGTGCCAGCAGCTTAGTTCAAAAAGAGACCCAGTACTTC. Its protein is CASSLVQKETQYF. The variable domain in full, completed from reference TRBV7-2 and TRBJ2-5, reads GAGVSQSPSNKVTEKGKDVELRCDPISGHTALYWYRQSLGQGLEFLIYFQGNSAPDKSGLPSDRFSAERTGGSVSTLTIQRTQQEDSAVYLCASSLVQKETQYFGPGTRLLVL.

The V call is TRBV7-6, the J call TRBJ2-7; no definite D call. Germline V gene data show CDR1 as SGHVS and CDR2 as FNYEAQ. Trimming pared 5 bases from V and 7 bases from J, leaving 9 bases between. The CDR3 is made up of 11 amino acids. DNA for the CDR3: TGTGCCAGCAGCCTGACCGGGGAGCAGTACTTC. This codes for CASSLTGEQYF.

V gene TRBV6-6 combines with J gene TRBJ1-2; TRBD1 agrees at 7 bases. V shed 0 bases and J 0 bases; nucleotides not matched to a gene: 4. The CDR3 is 16 residues long. CDR1 MNHNY and CDR2 SVGAGI come from the germline V gene (reference sequence). The CDR3 loop is CASSYSNRGANYGYTF. The CDR3 coding sequence is TGTGCCAGCAGTTACTCGAACAGGGGCGCTAACTATGGCTACACCTTC.

The chain employs TRBV18 and TRBJ2-4; TRBD1 aligns across 9 bases. The ends lost 3 bases at V and 11 bases at J; junction bases unmatched: 11. Germline assignment: CDR1 KGHSH and CDR2 LQKENI. This CDR3 has 15 amino acids. The CDR3 DNA follows: TGTGCCAGCTCACCTACAGGGGGCGCGATTTCGGTTCAGTACTTC. Its translation is CASSPTGGAISVQYF.

The chain combines TRBV3-1 (or the pseudogene TRBV3-2) with TRBJ2-7; D remains ambiguous. This CDR3 contains 12 residues. Deletions cut 4 bases from V and 2 bases from J, with 6 bases between. CDR1 is LGHDT, CDR2 YNNKEL, per germline (reference sequence). The CDR3 nucleotides are TGTGCCAGCAGCCTAAGCACCTACGAGCAGTACTTC. Translation gives CASSLSTYEQYF.

The CDR3 is CATSRTGGTEAFF. The DNA of the CDR3 is TGTGCCACCAGTAGGACAGGTGGAACTGAAGCTTTCTTT. This rearrangement joins TRBV24-1 to TRBJ1-1; 7 bases are shared with TRBD1. Germline-derived CDR1 and CDR2 are KGHDR and SFDVKD. The CDR3 has 13 amino acids. Unmatched junction bases numbered 5, after V lost 6 bases and J lost 5 bases.

The genes are TRBV5-1 and TRBJ2-1; 7 bases agree with TRBD2. Germline V gives CDR1 SGHRS, CDR2 YFSETQ. Unmatched junction bases numbered 2, after V lost 0 bases and J lost 5 bases. The length of the CDR3 is 14 residues. CDR3 protein: CASSLARGDNEQFF. The CDR3 DNA reads TGCGCCAGCAGCTTGGCTCGGGGGGACAATGAGCAGTTCTTC.

The genes are TRBV4-3 and TRBJ2-2; D not resolved. Trimming removed 4 bases at V and 7 bases at J, with 16 bases between. This CDR3 is built from 15 residues. Germline V CDR1 and CDR2: LGHNA, YSLEER. In DNA, the CDR3 is TGCGCCAGCAGCCGCTCCTTCCTAGGTAGCGGGGAGCTGTTTTTT. Encoded protein: CASSRSFLGSGELFF.